This T cell receptor beta chain was captured by sequencing in a study of blood T cell repertoires in COVID-19. The protocol was immunoSEQ multiplex PCR, while the TCRdb copy is restricted to in-frame clones and leaves out a portion. The sample consists of fewer than 200,000 clones, over 75% of them appearing once. This clone was seen a few times. Sequencing used peripheral blood. The sequence was obtained from a man aged 55 to 69 who had recovered from COVID-19.

CDR3 coding DNA: TGCGCCAGCAGCCAAGAACGGGGGACAGCTCAAGAGACCCAGTACTTC. Its translation is CASSQERGTAQETQYF. V is TRBV4-1 and J is TRBJ2-5, with a possible D match to TRBD1 (7 bases). V was shortened by 0 bases and J by 2 bases, with 13 bases between the two germline ends. CDR1 and CDR2 (germline): MGHRA, YSYEKL. The CDR3 runs 16 residues.